The source of this TCR beta chain is a study of blood T cell repertoires in COVID-19. Looking at the study overall: Specimens from acute and convalescent COVID-19 originated in the United States, Italy and Spain. Nucleic acid was either cDNA or gDNA, and it came from T cells, B-cell-depleted T cells, or PBMCs.

A note on this clone: Within the sample, other DNA sequences also encode this same CDR3.

V was shortened by 3 bases and J by 4 bases, with 9 bases between the two germline ends. The CDR3 runs 13 residues. Germline CDR1 and CDR2: MNHNS and SASEGT. Original analysis: Estimates of nucleated cell counts were drawn from the amplification of reference gene primers. Method: immunoSEQ multiplex PCR; TCRdb's copy keeps in-frame clones and lacks some. V and J calls and clone size are as listed in that table; D and trimming were resolved from the DNA. The profile covers around 230,000 clones, with 75% to 90% appearing a single time and under 3% taken by the ten largest. What was sequenced was peripheral blood. The receptor was isolated from a woman aged 70-85 years with active or convalescent COVID-19. The chain links TRBV6-1 to TRBJ1-1; tentative D call: TRBD1 (6 bases). In nucleotides, the CDR3 is TGTGCCAGCAGTGAGCAGGGGTTCACTGAAGCTTTCTTT. It encodes CASSEQGFTEAFF.